One sample yielded the 29 T cell receptor beta chains listed below, sequenced in a study of memory CD4+ T cells and cytomegalovirus serostatus. Data came from immunoSEQ multiplex PCR; TCRdb stores just in-frame clones and leaves some out. The table shows roughly 50,000 clones, with approximately 77% occurring only once. The sort gate was single viable CD3+CD4+CD8-CD45RO+ cells for memory CD4+ T cells. The sample comprised memory CD4+ T cells from blood. These receptors all stem from an adult in good health and CMV-seronegative. Some clones in this sample may be carry-over from other donors' samples.

The J gene is TRBJ1-1, the V gene TRBV23-1; D is unclear. TRBV23-1 is treated as an ORF (open reading frame) with a function not yet certain. V was cut by 0 bases and J by 3 bases, with 14 bases left in between. The CDR3 totals 16 residues. CDR3 in amino acids: CASSQSHRVRDTEAFF. Written as DNA, the CDR3 is TGCGCCAGCAGTCAATCACATAGAGTAAGAGACACTGAAGCTTTCTTT.

The V and J genes are TRBV15 and TRBJ2-5; 8 bases are a match to TRBD1. From germline, CDR1 is LNHNV and CDR2 YYDKDF (reference sequence). CDR3 length: 15 residues. Losses at the gene ends were 4 bases for V and 3 bases for J; bases not matched to a gene: 7. The CDR3, as DNA: TGTGCCACCAGCACCGGTCCGGGACAGGAAGAGACCCAGTACTTC. Protein sequence: CATSTGPGQEETQYF.

The chain joins TRBV10-3 to TRBJ2-7; D may be TRBD1 (6 bases). The CDR3 consists of 11 residues. Germline-derived CDR1 and CDR2 are ENHRY and SYGVKD. The V gene lost 5 bases and the J gene lost 4 bases, with 6 bases spanning the gap. CDR3 protein: CAISTGYEQYF. The DNA of the CDR3 is TGTGCCATCAGTACAGGGTACGAGCAGTACTTC.

The chain joins TRBV29-1 to TRBJ1-2; D is perhaps TRBD1 (6 bases). V was pared by 7 bases and J by 8 bases, with 20 bases between. Germline V lookup: CDR1 SQVTM, CDR2 ANQGSEA. There are 13 residues in the CDR3. For the CDR3, the DNA is TGCAGCGCCCGGGACACCGCTTCGGGGGGCTACACCTTC. Residues: CSARDTASGGYTF.

The chain joins TRBV5-1 to TRBJ2-7; D is undetermined. The CDR3 sequence is 15 residues long. Per the germline V gene, CDR1 is SGHRS and CDR2 is YFSETQ. V was cut by 4 bases and J by 0 bases, with 14 bases left in between. CDR3 amino acids: CASSPGPGLSYEQYF. DNA of the CDR3: TGCGCCAGCAGCCCCGGACCCGGCCTCTCCTACGAGCAGTACTTC. The full variable domain, completed using reference TRBV5-1 and TRBJ2-7, is KAGVTQTPRYLIKTRGQQVTLSCSPISGHRSVSWYQQTPGQGLQFLFEYFSETQRNKGNFPGRFSGRQFSNSRSEMNVSTLELGDSALYLCASSPGPGLSYEQYFGPGTRLTVT.

J is TRBJ2-6 and V is TRBV5-1; D uncertain. The CDR3 length is 14 residues. Per the germline V gene, CDR1 is SGHRS and CDR2 is YFSETQ. With 6 bases removed from V and 0 bases from J, the gap between germline ends came to 7 bases. CDR3 in amino acids: CASTPNSGANVLTF. The CDR3 region has the DNA TGCGCCAGCACCCCCAACTCTGGGGCCAACGTCCTGACTTTC.

The V and J genes are TRBV19 and TRBJ1-3; D not resolved. V was pared by 6 bases and J by 0 bases, with 9 bases between. Looked up from germline, CDR1 is LNHDA and CDR2 is SQIVND (reference sequence). This CDR3 contains 14 residues. The CDR3 coding sequence is TGTGCCAGTAGCCTATACAACTCTGGAAACACCATATATTTT. Its protein is CASSLYNSGNTIYF. Using reference TRBV19 and TRBJ1-3 for the parts outside the CDR3, the full variable domain is DGGITQSPKYLFRKEGQNVTLSCEQNLNHDAMYWYRQDPGQGLRLIYYSQIVNDFQKGDIAEGYSVSREKKESFPLTVTSAQKNPTAFYLCASSLYNSGNTIYFGEGSWLTVV.

The V gene is TRBV25-1, the J gene TRBJ2-7, with unresolved D. CDR1 and CDR2 from the germline V gene are MGHDK and SYGVNS. The CDR3 contains 9 residues. With 8 bases removed from V and 9 bases from J, the gap between germline ends came to 8 bases. This CDR3 is CASPSAQYF. CDR3 sequence (DNA): TGTGCCAGCCCTTCGGCGCAGTACTTC.

The V and J genes are TRBV20-1 and TRBJ2-7; D is possibly TRBD1 (6 bases). Trimming pared 6 bases from V and 3 bases from J, leaving 9 bases between. Germline lookup yields CDR1 DFQATT and CDR2 SNEGSKA (reference sequence). This CDR3 is built from 11 residues. CDR3 in amino acids: CSAEGVYEQYF. Here the CDR3 DNA reads TGCAGTGCCGAGGGGGTCTACGAGCAGTACTTC.

This clone was found a few times. This rearrangement joins TRBV28 to TRBJ2-7, with 8 bases fitting TRBD2. Trimming at V came to 7 bases and at J to 3 bases, leaving 17 bases not matched to a gene. The CDR3 is 17 amino acids. Germline V gene sequence: CDR1 MDHEN, CDR2 SYDVKM. The CDR3 DNA reads TGTGCCAGCACCCATTCCGGGGTCGGCGGGGGGAGCTACGAGCAGTACTTC. Translating gives CASTHSGVGGGSYEQYF.

The chain combines TRBV7-3 with TRBJ2-2, with D possibly matching TRBD2 (6 bases). There are 17 residues in the CDR3. V lost 5 bases and J 2 bases, leaving 18 bases between the germline ends. Looked up from germline, CDR1 is SGHTA and CDR2 is FQGTGA. CDR3: CASSPEARAGNTGELFF. The DNA of the CDR3 is TGTGCCAGCAGCCCCGAGGCTCGTGCGGGAAACACCGGGGAGCTGTTTTTT.

This clone was counted a single time. The chain couples TRBV2 to TRBJ2-7, with 10 positions matching TRBD1. This CDR3 is built from 13 residues. V shed 6 bases, J shed 6 bases, and the junction held 5 bases outside the gene matches. Germline-derived CDR1 and CDR2 are SNHLY and FYNNEI. The CDR3 reads CASSDRGQGEQYF. DNA for the CDR3: TGTGCCAGCAGCGACAGGGGGCAGGGCGAGCAGTACTTC. Drawing the rest from reference TRBV2 and TRBJ2-7, the complete variable domain is EPEVTQTPSHQVTQMGQEVILRCVPISNHLYFYWYRQILGQKVEFLVSFYNNEISEKSEIFDDQFSVERPDGSNFTLKIRSTKLEDSAMYFCASSDRGQGEQYFGPGTRLTVT.

The V call is TRBV5-4, the J call TRBJ1-1, with 9 bases matching TRBD1. V dropped 0 bases and J dropped 3; count of bases not matched to a gene: 0. CDR3 size: 14 residues. CDR1 and CDR2 (germline): SGHNT, YYREEE (reference sequence). The CDR3 region is CASSLGTGDTEAFF. The CDR3 DNA reads TGTGCCAGCAGCTTGGGGACAGGGGACACTGAAGCTTTCTTT. The complete variable domain, with remaining parts taken from reference TRBV5-4 and TRBJ1-1, reads ETGVTQSPTHLIKTRGQQVTLRCSSQSGHNTVSWYQQALGQGPQFIFQYYREEENGRGNFPPRFSGLQFPNYSSELNVNALELDDSALYLCASSLGTGDTEAFFGQGTRLTVV.

The V gene is TRBV9, the J gene TRBJ2-1, with D possibly matching TRBD2 (5 bases). Per the germline V gene, CDR1 is SGDLS and CDR2 is YYNGEE. V shed 0 bases and J shed 4 bases, with 14 bases lying between them. There are 16 residues in the CDR3. In nucleotides, the CDR3 is TGTGCCAGCAGCGTAGTCTATCGGACGGGGTACAATGAGCAGTTCTTC. Protein product: CASSVVYRTGYNEQFF.

The V gene is TRBV7-8, the J gene TRBJ1-3; TRBD1 might be the D (5 bases). CDR1 is SGHVS and CDR2 is FQNEAQ in the germline V gene. The CDR3 length is 15 residues. The germline V and J ends were trimmed by 5 bases and 5 bases, with 16 bases remaining between them. Written as DNA, the CDR3 is TGTGCCAGCAGCCCGGGGACGGCTCGAAGAAACACCATATATTTT. Its translation: CASSPGTARRNTIYF.

This clone was seen a few times. The gene calls are TRBV7-3 and TRBJ2-2, with a weak D call TRBD1 (5 bases). The CDR3 consists of 13 residues. V dropped 5 bases and J dropped 5 bases, with 9 bases sitting between them. Germline CDR1 is SGHTA and CDR2 is FQGTGA. CDR3 sequence (DNA): TGTGCCAGCAGCCCACAGGAAACCGGGGAGCTGTTTTTT. Encoded protein: CASSPQETGELFF.

V and J are TRBV10-1 and TRBJ2-3; D uncertain. Germline V lookup: CDR1 WNHNN, CDR2 SYGVQD (reference sequence). The CDR3 runs 13 residues. Trimming removed 8 bases at V and 2 bases at J, with 11 bases between. The CDR3 protein is CASGRSVTDTQYF. The CDR3 nucleotides read TGCGCCAGCGGACGGAGCGTCACAGATACGCAGTATTTT.

The chain combines TRBV14 with TRBJ1-4; no definite D call. The CDR3 is made up of 11 amino acids. V lost 4 bases and J lost 13, with 10 bases in between. The germline gives CDR1 SGHDN, CDR2 FVKESK. DNA for the CDR3: TGTGCCAGCAGCCCTGGATGGAGACTGTTTTTT. This codes for CASSPGWRLFF.

This chain joins TRBV19 and TRBJ2-5; D gene uncertain. CDR1 and CDR2 from the germline V gene are LNHDA and SQIVND (reference sequence). V lost 1 base, J lost 5 bases, and 11 bases lay in between. This CDR3 is 14 amino acids long. The DNA of the CDR3 is TGTGCCAGTAGTATAGGGGTGCAGCTCGAGACCCAGTACTTC. This encodes CASSIGVQLETQYF.

The V call is TRBV9, the J call TRBJ2-1, with TRBD2 matching 7 bases. Per the germline V gene, CDR1 is SGDLS and CDR2 is YYNGEE. The CDR3 consists of 14 residues. Trimming removed 7 bases from V and 7 bases from J; junction bases left unmatched: 11. The CDR3 DNA sequence: TGTGCCAGCGGGGGGGGACCAACATCGAATGAGCAGTTCTTC. It codes for CASGGGPTSNEQFF. The full variable domain, with the rest looked up from reference TRBV9 and TRBJ2-1, is DSGVTQTPKHLITATGQRVTLRCSPRSGDLSVYWYQQSLDQGLQFLIQYYNGEERAKGNILERFSAQQFPDLHSELNLSSLELGDSALYFCASGGGPTSNEQFFGPGTRLTVL.

The CDR3 loop reads CASTDGTEQFF. CDR3 sequence (DNA): TGTGCCAGCACCGACGGGACAGAACAGTTCTTC. The rearrangement joins TRBV7-9 to TRBJ2-1, with TRBD1 matching 7 bases. Germline V gene lookup returns CDR1 SEHNR and CDR2 FQNEAQ (reference sequence). Trimming at V came to 7 bases and at J to 13 bases, leaving 7 bases not matched to a gene. CDR3 length equals 11 residues.

The chain uses TRBV20-1 and TRBJ2-7; D gene uncertain. The CDR3 extends over 11 amino acids. Germline lookup yields CDR1 DFQATT and CDR2 SNEGSKA (reference sequence). Trimming shortened V by 5 bases and J by 2 bases, and 7 bases separated the two germline ends. The CDR3, as DNA: TGCAGTGCTCTAGTAGCCTACGAGCAGTACTTC. Its protein product is CSALVAYEQYF.

This clone was seen once. The chain employs TRBV4-2 and TRBJ2-5; D not resolved. Trimming cost V 5 bases and J 3 bases, with 13 bases left between them. Germline assignment: CDR1 LGHNA and CDR2 YNFKEQ. The CDR3 runs to 14 residues. DNA for the CDR3: TGTGCCAGCAGCATATCAGACTCCGAAGAGACCCAGTACTTC. It encodes CASSISDSEETQYF.

V is TRBV6-5 and J is TRBJ1-1; TRBD1 might be the D (5 bases). The V and J ends lost 5 bases and 5 bases respectively, with 9 bases between them. In germline, CDR1 is MNHEY, CDR2 SVGAGI. The CDR3 is made up of 12 amino acids. CDR3 region: CASSTPGTEAFF. The CDR3, as DNA: TGTGCCAGCAGTACCCCAGGGACTGAAGCTTTCTTT.

A remark on this clone: At the DNA level, this CDR3 is encoded by other sequences in the same sample as well. The chain has TRBV19 and TRBJ2-7, with a weak D call TRBD1 (7 bases). The V gene lost 2 bases and the J gene lost 4 bases, with 12 bases spanning the gap. The CDR3 length is 14 residues. Germline values: CDR1 LNHDA, CDR2 SQIVND (reference sequence). The CDR3 bases are TGTGCCAGTAGTATAATCGCAGGGGGGTACGAGCAGTACTTC. Residues: CASSIIAGGYEQYF.

V gene TRBV29-1 combines with J gene TRBJ2-5, with 8 nucleotides matching TRBD1. The J segment lost 4 bases and the V segment lost 6 bases, leaving 10 bases of the junction unmatched. There are 14 residues in the CDR3. The germline V gene has CDR1 SQVTM and CDR2 ANQGSEA. This chain's CDR3 is CSVTPGGLTETQYF. As DNA, the CDR3 is TGCAGCGTCACCCCAGGGGGCCTAACAGAGACCCAGTACTTC.

Here the CDR3 reads CASNRATSGPYEQYF. CDR3 in DNA: TGTGCCAGCAATAGAGCGACTAGCGGACCCTACGAGCAGTACTTC. V and J are TRBV2 and TRBJ2-7, with 9 positions matching TRBD2. V lost 7 bases to trimming and J lost 2 bases; unmatched junction nucleotides: 9. The CDR3 sequence is 15 residues long. Germline values: CDR1 SNHLY, CDR2 FYNNEI.

The chain uses TRBV2 and TRBJ1-1; TRBD1 is a possible D gene (5 bases). CDR1 SNHLY and CDR2 FYNNEI come from the germline V gene. V was cut by 6 bases and J by 0 bases, with 8 bases left in between. The CDR3 contains 13 residues. For the CDR3, the DNA is TGTGCCAGCAGAGGGACCCTGAACACTGAAGCTTTCTTT. This gives the protein CASRGTLNTEAFF.

V and J are TRBV6-4 and TRBJ2-1; no clear D. Trimming shortened V by 6 bases and J by 5 bases, and 14 bases separated the two germline ends. Germline V gene data show CDR1 as MRHNA and CDR2 as SNTAGT. The CDR3 has 14 amino acids. This chain's CDR3 is CASSDLPGDNEQFF. The CDR3 DNA sequence: TGTGCCAGCAGCGACCTACCCGGTGACAATGAGCAGTTCTTC.